The rows below give T cell receptor beta chains drawn from one sample of a study of blood T cell repertoires in COVID-19. Using immunoSEQ multiplex PCR, the repertoire was profiled, and TCRdb retains in-frame clones only, with some absent. The sample yields about 260,000 clones, about 80% seen once. The sequenced material came from peripheral blood. Receptors originate from a woman at least 80 years old with acute or convalescent COVID-19. Both conserved end residues are part of each CDR3. A D gene is named only where the DNA matches it firmly. Rows give clone size only sometimes, using once, few, many, or a class for an expanded clone.

few	TRBV5-6	TRBJ1-3	.	CASSLGGLFSGNTIYF	TGTGCCAGCAGCTTGGGCGGATTATTCTCTGGAAACACCATATATTTT
.	TRBV5-1	TRBJ1-1	TRBD1	CASSLADRGTEAFF	TGCGCCAGCAGCTTGGCCGACAGGGGCACTGAAGCTTTCTTT
few	TRBV5-1	TRBJ2-1	.	CASSPLNSGDEQFF	TGCGCCAGCAGCCCGCTAAACTCAGGGGATGAGCAGTTCTTC
.	TRBV6-1	TRBJ2-7	.	CASSEAGGYYEQYF	TGTGCCAGCAGTGAAGCAGGAGGGTACTACGAGCAGTACTTC
.	TRBV27	TRBJ2-1	TRBD2	CASRTLAGGEQFF	TGTGCCAGCAGAACTCTAGCGGGAGGAGAGCAGTTCTTC
.	TRBV29-1	TRBJ2-7	.	CSVRYRAYEQYF	TGCAGCGTTCGGTACAGGGCCTACGAGCAGTACTTC
.	TRBV7-9	TRBJ2-7	.	CASSKGEQRTYEQYF	TGTGCCAGCAGCAAAGGAGAACAGCGGACCTACGAGCAGTACTTC
.	TRBV28	TRBJ2-2	TRBD2	CASSFGLAGLLSGELFF	TGTGCCAGCAGTTTCGGGCTAGCGGGATTGTTATCCGGGGAGCTGTTTTTT
.	TRBV14	TRBJ2-1	.	CASSQPKLATVDNEQFF	TGTGCCAGCAGCCAACCGAAACTAGCCACTGTGGACAATGAGCAGTTCTTC
.	TRBV6-5	TRBJ2-1	.	CASIRGQSSYNEQFF	TGTGCCAGCATTCGCGGACAAAGCTCCTACAATGAGCAGTTCTTC
.	TRBV6-2/TRBV6-3	TRBJ1-2	.	CASSYRQGFGRYYGYTF	TGTGCCAGCAGTTACAGGCAGGGCTTTGGCCGATACTATGGCTACACCTTC
once	TRBV25-1	TRBJ2-2	TRBD1	CASPGQADGRELFF	TGTGCCAGCCCGGGACAGGCCGATGGGCGGGAGCTGTTTTTT
.	TRBV19	TRBJ1-2	TRBD1	CASSPTGNYGYTF	TGTGCCAGTAGTCCGACAGGGAACTATGGCTACACCTTC
.	TRBV6-6	TRBJ2-7	.	CASSLRGAGEQYF	TGTGCCAGCAGCCTCCGGGGGGCGGGCGAGCAGTACTTC
.	TRBV7-2	TRBJ2-7	TRBD2	CASSLRPSGRTYEQYF	TGTGCCAGCAGCCTGAGACCTAGCGGGAGAACTTACGAGCAGTACTTC
.	TRBV14	TRBJ1-3	.	CASSGGTVAGNTIYF	TGTGCCAGCAGCGGGGGCACAGTTGCTGGAAACACCATATATTTT
.	TRBV11-1	TRBJ2-5	.	CASSYRTDPETQYF	TGTGCCAGCAGCTATAGGACAGATCCAGAGACCCAGTACTTC
.	TRBV5-1	TRBJ1-2	TRBD1	CASGLRTGIDGYTF	TGCGCCAGCGGCCTACGGACAGGGATTGATGGCTACACCTTC
.	TRBV6-2/TRBV6-3	TRBJ2-1	TRBD2	CASSPPGLAVEQFF	TGTGCCAGCAGTCCCCCGGGACTAGCGGTTGAGCAGTTCTTC
.	TRBV18	TRBJ2-2	.	CASSPQNTGELFF	TGTGCCAGCTCACCCCAGAACACCGGGGAGCTGTTTTTT
.	TRBV2	TRBJ2-2	TRBD2	CASRGGANTGELFF	TGTGCCAGCCGCGGGGGGGCAAACACCGGGGAGCTGTTTTTT
.	TRBV7-9	TRBJ2-7	.	CASSRQTGLYEQYF	TGTGCCAGCAGCAGACAGACAGGACTCTACGAGCAGTACTTC
.	TRBV7-2	TRBJ2-1	.	CASSLDFFLEQFF	TGTGCCAGCAGCTTAGATTTCTTCTTAGAGCAGTTCTTC
.	TRBV19	TRBJ2-1	TRBD2	CASRVAGSSNEQFF	TGTGCCAGTAGGGTAGCGGGATCTTCGAATGAGCAGTTCTTC
.	TRBV29-1	TRBJ1-2	TRBD1	CSVEAPTGSGYTF	TGCAGCGTTGAAGCTCCGACAGGGAGCGGCTACACCTTC
.	TRBV4-1	TRBJ1-4	TRBD1	CASSQAPDRGRFSEKLFF	TGCGCCAGCAGCCAAGCTCCAGACAGGGGGCGTTTTAGTGAAAAACTGTTTTTT
.	TRBV2	TRBJ2-1	TRBD1	CASSEEGRGYNEQFF	TGTGCCAGCAGTGAAGAGGGCAGGGGGTACAATGAGCAGTTCTTC
.	TRBV6-2/TRBV6-3	TRBJ1-2	TRBD1	CASGLWDRGDYTF	TGTGCCAGCGGCCTTTGGGACAGGGGGGACTACACCTTC
.	TRBV15	TRBJ1-5	.	CATSRSSQGSNQPQHF	TGTGCCACCAGCAGATCAAGTCAGGGTAGCAATCAGCCCCAGCATTTT
.	TRBV4-1	TRBJ2-7	.	CASSQGTGLPYEQYF	TGCGCCAGCAGCCAAGGAACAGGGCTCCCTTACGAGCAGTACTTC
.	TRBV3-1/TRBV3-2	TRBJ2-5	TRBD2	CASSRGLAGAQETQYF	TGTGCCAGCAGCCGGGGACTAGCGGGGGCTCAAGAGACCCAGTACTTC
once	TRBV7-2	TRBJ1-6	.	CASSLDRPSSYNSPLHF	TGTGCCAGCAGCCTGGACAGACCTAGCTCCTATAATTCACCCCTCCACTTT
few	TRBV6-5	TRBJ1-3	.	CASSYSPPNSGNTIYF	TGTGCCAGCAGTTACTCCCCTCCTAACTCTGGAAACACCATATATTTT
once	TRBV2	TRBJ1-6	.	CASSDFISYNSPLHF	TGTGCCAGCAGTGATTTCATCTCCTATAATTCACCCCTCCACTTT
few	TRBV2	TRBJ1-1	.	CASKSDSKNTEAFF	TGTGCCAGCAAGTCGGACAGTAAGAACACTGAAGCTTTCTTT
.	TRBV7-3	TRBJ2-5	.	CASSPTGQPGETQYF	TGTGCCAGCAGCCCCACCGGACAGCCGGGGGAGACCCAGTACTTC
.	TRBV5-6	TRBJ2-1	TRBD2	CASSIRTSGSVSEQFF	TGTGCCAGCAGCATACGGACTAGCGGGAGCGTGAGTGAGCAGTTCTTC
once	TRBV4-3	TRBJ2-7	TRBD1	CASSLRDRAYEQYF	TGCGCCAGCAGCTTACGGGACAGGGCCTACGAGCAGTACTTC
.	TRBV4-2	TRBJ2-7	.	CASSQDWAGFDYEQYF	TGTGCCAGCAGCCAAGATTGGGCGGGCTTCGACTACGAGCAGTACTTC
.	TRBV7-9	TRBJ2-7	TRBD2	CASSLDGGISYEQYF	TGTGCCAGCAGCTTAGACGGGGGGATCTCCTACGAGCAGTACTTC
.	TRBV5-6	TRBJ1-1	TRBD1	CASSPGQTTEAFF	TGTGCCAGCAGCCCGGGACAGACGACTGAAGCTTTCTTT
.	TRBV18	TRBJ2-7	TRBD2	CASSPNAGGLYEQYF	TGTGCCAGCTCTCCAAACGCGGGAGGGCTTTACGAGCAGTACTTC
few	TRBV7-3	TRBJ2-3	TRBD2	CASSIGGGTDTQYF	TGTGCCAGCAGCATCGGGGGGGGCACAGATACGCAGTATTTT
.	TRBV18	TRBJ1-2	.	CASSPQGGFNYGYTF	TGTGCCAGCTCACCACAGGGGGGGTTTAACTATGGCTACACCTTC
.	TRBV18	TRBJ1-3	.	CASSPRTDLNTIYF	TGTGCCAGCTCACCGCGGACAGATTTAAACACCATATATTTT
.	TRBV2	TRBJ1-1	.	CASSIQEYTEAFF	TGTGCCAGCAGTATACAAGAATACACTGAAGCTTTCTTT
.	TRBV19	TRBJ2-3	TRBD2	CASSINPSGSLDTQYF	TGTGCCAGTAGTATCAATCCTAGCGGGAGTTTGGATACGCAGTATTTT
.	TRBV4-3	TRBJ2-3	TRBD1	CASSQGADRGDTQYF	TGCGCCAGCAGCCAAGGCGCCGACAGGGGAGATACGCAGTATTTT
.	TRBV28	TRBJ1-1	TRBD1	CASSGFGQGALNTEAFF	TGTGCCAGCAGTGGATTCGGACAGGGGGCGCTGAACACTGAAGCTTTCTTT
.	TRBV2	TRBJ2-1	TRBD1	CASSDSGTGSRGAYNEQFF	TGTGCCAGCAGTGACTCCGGGACAGGGTCGCGAGGAGCCTACAATGAGCAGTTCTTC
.	TRBV18	TRBJ2-2	.	CASSPGRGGTGELFF	TGTGCCAGCTCACCAGGCAGGGGCGGAACCGGGGAGCTGTTTTTT
.	TRBV6-6	TRBJ1-2	TRBD1	CASSPDRDYGYTF	TGTGCCAGCAGCCCCGACAGGGACTATGGCTACACCTTC
.	TRBV6-5	TRBJ2-3	.	CASRYLPWDTQYF	TGTGCCAGCAGGTACCTACCGTGGGATACGCAGTATTTT
.	TRBV7-8	TRBJ2-7	TRBD2	CASSLGASGSSYEQYF	TGTGCCAGCAGCTTAGGCGCTAGCGGGAGCTCCTACGAGCAGTACTTC
.	TRBV10-3	TRBJ2-5	TRBD2	CAISDLAGAEETQYF	TGTGCCATCAGTGATCTAGCGGGGGCTGAGGAGACCCAGTACTTC
.	TRBV5-1	TRBJ2-1	TRBD2	CASSPGSGGSNEQFF	TGCGCCAGCAGCCCCGGTAGCGGGGGGTCAAATGAGCAGTTCTTC
.	TRBV6-6	TRBJ2-5	TRBD2	CASSYFKSGGRTQYF	TGTGCCAGCAGTTACTTTAAAAGCGGGGGAAGGACCCAGTACTTC
.	TRBV27	TRBJ1-6	TRBD1	CASSLFRGRISPLHF	TGTGCCAGCAGTTTATTCAGGGGGCGCATTTCACCCCTCCACTTT
.	TRBV28	TRBJ2-1	TRBD1	CASSLWAGGTYNEQFF	TGTGCCAGCAGTTTATGGGCAGGGGGTACCTACAATGAGCAGTTCTTC
.	TRBV7-2	TRBJ2-7	TRBD1	CASSLAQGAPYEQYF	TGTGCCAGCAGCTTAGCGCAGGGGGCCCCCTACGAGCAGTACTTC